The present T cell receptor (beta chain) was sequenced within a study of blood T cells in healthy people across ages. General study findings and limits: Samples with more naive T cells showed higher observed beta diversity. Any conclusive comparison of naive versus antigen-experienced cells was prevented by using unsorted PBMCs. Older age coincided with a roughly linear decline in TCR beta diversity per million T cells.

The authors extracted at least 6 micrograms of total RNA per sample. The second PCR ran about 6 to 11 cycles with a sample-barcoded 5' primer and J-beta primers. A single record per CDR3 protein comes from TCRdb applying MiXCR to the 5' RACE reads. The sample has fewer than 1.5 million distinct CDR3 sequences; roughly 40% are singletons. Per germline, CDR1 LNHNV and CDR2 YYDKDF (reference sequence). The V end lost 0 bases, the J end lost 0 bases, and 12 bases lay between the germline ends. The CDR3 contains 17 residues. For this clonotype: Antigen: not known.

The V call is TRBV15, the J call TRBJ1-3, with a tentative D call TRBD1 (5 bases). This TCR derives from a woman between 18 and 29 years old in good health. Input material: blood. The CDR3 coding sequence is TGTGCCACCAGCAGAGATGGGGCAGGTAACTCTGGAAACACCATATATTTT. This encodes CATSRDGAGNSGNTIYF. Together with reference TRBV15 and TRBJ1-3, the CDR3 gives the full variable domain: DAMVIQNPRYQVTQFGKPVTLSCSQTLNHNVMYWYQQKSSQAPKLLFHYYDKDFNNEADTPDNFQSRRPNTSFCFLDIRSPGLGDTAMYLCATSRDGAGNSGNTIYFGEGSWLTVV.